The present T cell receptor (beta chain) was sequenced within a study of T cell responses to AZD1222 COVID-19 vaccine. For the study at large: Pooled together were second doses at about 4 or about 12 weeks. Study-wide points: The sample set comprised mostly white British donors with more females, and clonal diversity was possibly underestimated. Reports say nearly half of spike-specific TCRs go after unmutated variant regions. Only after the peak T cell response were repertoires sampled.

Assay used: immunoSEQ multiplex PCR; TCRdb lists only in-frame clones, some missing. Here the sample spans 95,000 to 150,000 clones, about 91% being singletons. V lost 0 bases to trimming and J lost 0 bases, with 11 bases between them. Germline values: CDR1 SGDLS, CDR2 YYNGEE. CDR3 length: 16 residues. Points on this clone: Antigen unknown.

The TCR sequence derives from an adult in good health. This chain uses TRBV9 with TRBJ2-3, with D maybe TRBD2 (6 bases). Sequencing used peripheral blood, obtained on day 0 of AZD1222 vaccination. CDR3 sequence reads: CASSVGVGGSTDTQYF. The DNA of the CDR3 is TGTGCCAGCAGCGTAGGTGTGGGGGGAAGCACAGATACGCAGTATTTT.